The T cell receptor beta chain described here comes from a study of identical twins. Each CDR3 protein is one row after TCRdb ran MiXCR on the 5' RACE reads. The table has 1.5 million to 2 million distinct CDR3 sequences, about 31% seen once. CDR1 is MNHEY and CDR2 is SMNVEV in the germline V gene (reference sequence). The V and J ends lost 6 bases and 0 bases, in that order; junction bases with no gene match: 7. The CDR3 sequence is 16 residues long. This clonotype was recorded once. What it binds is not known. Study conclusions and caveats: Invariant MAIT and iNKT cells could partly confound zero-insertion analyses. Researchers reported excess low generation probability among twin-shared out-of-frame alpha sequences.

The sequencing sample was made of cord blood. This TCR derives from a newborn girl in good health. V is TRBV27 and J is TRBJ2-4; 8 nucleotides match TRBD1. CDR3 protein: CASRPGTGLAKNIQYF. The CDR3 nucleotides read TGTGCCAGCAGACCAGGGACAGGCCTAGCCAAAAACATTCAGTACTTC.